These T cell receptor beta chains were read from a single sample in a study of blood T cell repertoires in COVID-19. Repertoires were generated with immunoSEQ multiplex PCR, while TCRdb's copy carries only in-frame clones and drops some. This sample yields tens of thousands of clones, of which 84% are seen a single time; around 3.3% belongs to the top ten. The specimen sequenced was peripheral blood. The receptors come from a man in his forties or fifties with acute or convalescent COVID-19. The CDR3 runs from the conserved cysteine through the conserved F or W. The D gene is left open where the match is weak. Rows give clone size only sometimes, using once, few, many, or a class for an expanded clone.

clone_size	d_call	v_call	j_call	cdr3_length	cdr3_nt	cdr3_aa
.	TRBD1	TRBV6-5	TRBJ1-1	14	TGTGCCAGCACCGAGGGACAGCTGAACACTGAAGCTTTCTTT	CASTEGQLNTEAFF
.	.	TRBV2	TRBJ1-6	13	TGTGCCACTCACAGGACCCTGGGGGAGGCCCTCCACTTT	CATHRTLGEALHF
.	.	TRBV18	TRBJ2-7	14	TGTGCCAGCTCACCACCTCGGACAAGCTACGAGCAGTACTTC	CASSPPRTSYEQYF
few	.	TRBV3-1/TRBV3-2	TRBJ2-7	13	TGTGCCAGCAGCCTTGGGACAACCTACGAGCAGTACTTC	CASSLGTTYEQYF
.	.	TRBV6-2/TRBV6-3	TRBJ2-1	13	TGTGCCAGCAGTCTGATCCGGGAGAAAGAGCAGTTCTTC	CASSLIREKEQFF
once	.	TRBV7-2	TRBJ1-1	13	TGTGCCAGCAGCTTACAGATAAACACTGAAGCTTTCTTT	CASSLQINTEAFF
.	TRBD2	TRBV5-8	TRBJ2-1	15	TGTGCCAGCAGCACGGGACTAGCGGCCTACAATGAGCAGTTCTTC	CASSTGLAAYNEQFF
.	.	TRBV24-1	TRBJ1-1	13	TGTGCCACCAGTGACCCGGTCAACACTGAAGCTTTCTTT	CATSDPVNTEAFF
once	.	TRBV15	TRBJ2-5	16	TGTGCCACCAGCAGATATCCAACCGGGATACAAGAGACCCAGTACTTC	CATSRYPTGIQETQYF
.	.	TRBV5-1	TRBJ1-3	15	TGCGCCAGCAGCCCGGACACCTTCTCTGGAAACACCATATATTTT	CASSPDTFSGNTIYF
.	TRBD2	TRBV19	TRBJ2-1	15	TGTGCCAGTAGTATGACTAGCGGGAGGATGAATGAGCAGTTCTTC	CASSMTSGRMNEQFF